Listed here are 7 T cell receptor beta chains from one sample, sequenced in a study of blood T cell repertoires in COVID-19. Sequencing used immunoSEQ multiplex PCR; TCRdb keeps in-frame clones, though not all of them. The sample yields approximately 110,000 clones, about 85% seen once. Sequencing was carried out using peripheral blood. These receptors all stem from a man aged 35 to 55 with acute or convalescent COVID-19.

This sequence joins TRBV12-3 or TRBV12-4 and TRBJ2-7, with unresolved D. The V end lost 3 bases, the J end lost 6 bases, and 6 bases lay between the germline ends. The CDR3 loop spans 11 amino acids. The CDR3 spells CASSFEREQYF. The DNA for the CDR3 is TGTGCCAGCAGTTTTGAGCGCGAGCAGTACTTC.

The CDR3 loop is CASSLLTGSNTGELFF. The CDR3 coding sequence is TGTGCCAGCAGCTTACTGACAGGGAGTAACACCGGGGAGCTGTTTTTT. The V and J genes are TRBV7-6 and TRBJ2-2; 7 positions agree with TRBD1. Germline V gene data show CDR1 as SGHVS and CDR2 as FNYEAQ. The CDR3 covers 16 residues. V shed 2 bases, J shed 2 bases, and the junction held 5 bases outside the gene matches.

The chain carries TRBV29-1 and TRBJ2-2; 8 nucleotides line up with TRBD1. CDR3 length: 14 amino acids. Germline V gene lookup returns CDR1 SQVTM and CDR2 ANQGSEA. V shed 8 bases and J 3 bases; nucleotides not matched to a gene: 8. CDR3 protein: CSTMDRADTGELFF. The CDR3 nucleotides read TGCAGCACCATGGACAGGGCGGACACCGGGGAGCTGTTTTTT.

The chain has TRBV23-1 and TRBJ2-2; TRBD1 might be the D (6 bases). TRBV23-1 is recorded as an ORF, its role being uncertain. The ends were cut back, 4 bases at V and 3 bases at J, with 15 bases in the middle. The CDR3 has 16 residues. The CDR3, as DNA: TGCGCCAGCAGTCCACTCCCAGGGGATGACACCGGGGAGCTGTTTTTT. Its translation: CASSPLPGDDTGELFF.

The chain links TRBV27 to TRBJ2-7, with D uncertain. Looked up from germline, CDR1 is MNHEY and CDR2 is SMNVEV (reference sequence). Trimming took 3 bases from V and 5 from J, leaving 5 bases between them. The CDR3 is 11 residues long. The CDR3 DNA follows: TGTGCCAGCAGTTTGGGCGACGAGCAGTACTTC. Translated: CASSLGDEQYF.

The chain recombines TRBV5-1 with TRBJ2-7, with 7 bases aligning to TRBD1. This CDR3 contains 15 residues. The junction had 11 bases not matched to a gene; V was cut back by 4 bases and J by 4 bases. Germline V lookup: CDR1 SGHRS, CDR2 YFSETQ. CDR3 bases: TGCGCCAGCAGCACCAGCTGGGACAGTGTATACGAGCAGTACTTC. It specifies CASSTSWDSVYEQYF. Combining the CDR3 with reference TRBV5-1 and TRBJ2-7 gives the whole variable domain KAGVTQTPRYLIKTRGQQVTLSCSPISGHRSVSWYQQTPGQGLQFLFEYFSETQRNKGNFPGRFSGRQFSNSRSEMNVSTLELGDSALYLCASSTSWDSVYEQYFGPGTRLTVT.

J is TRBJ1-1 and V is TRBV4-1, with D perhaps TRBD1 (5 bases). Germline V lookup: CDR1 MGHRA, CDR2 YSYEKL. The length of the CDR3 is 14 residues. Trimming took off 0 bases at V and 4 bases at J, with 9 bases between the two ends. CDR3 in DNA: TGCGCCAGCAGCCAAGAGGGGAGGGGCACTGAAGCTTTCTTT. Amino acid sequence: CASSQEGRGTEAFF.